The TCR beta chain under discussion was sequenced for a study of CD8 T cells in Susac syndrome. The trim removed 5 bases at V and 0 bases at J, leaving 5 bases unmatched. The CDR3 is 16 amino acids. Per the germline V gene, CDR1 is LGHDT and CDR2 is YNNKEL (reference sequence). RNA amounts of roughly 0.45 to 1 ug underwent reverse transcription with random hexamers. Amplification of TCR beta CDR3 across 54 Vbeta and 13 Jbeta was performed with immunoSEQ multiplex PCR. TCRdb reprocessed the immunoSEQ multiplex PCR reads with MiXCR, giving one entry per CDR3 protein. The sample includes tens of thousands of distinct CDR3 sequences, roughly 94% seen only once; the top ten take 0.3%.

The sequence was obtained from a human donor with Susac syndrome. V and J are TRBV3-1 and TRBJ2-1, with TRBD2 matching 9 bases. Input material: CD4+ T cells from PBMCs. CDR3 DNA sequence: TGTGCCAGCAGCTCCCAGCGGGGGGACTCCTACAATGAGCAGTTCTTC. Translated: CASSSQRGDSYNEQFF.